These T cell receptor beta chains were read from a single sample in a study of blood T cell repertoires in COVID-19. TCRdb keeps only in-frame clones here, not all; method: immunoSEQ multiplex PCR. The data show approximately 98,000 clones, with approximately 82% seen just once and under 5% held by the top ten. The specimen was peripheral blood. The source of these receptors is a woman in her 70s with acute or convalescent COVID-19. The CDR3 runs from the conserved cysteine through the conserved F or W. Fields, in order: D gene, J gene, V gene, clone size, CDR3 DNA, CDR3 protein. The D gene is left open where the match is weak. Size values are once, few and many counts, or a class for expanded clones, and some rows have none.

. | TRBJ1-1 | TRBV28 | . | TGTGCCAGCAGTCTATCACAGCTGAACACTGAAGCTTTCTTT | CASSLSQLNTEAFF
. | TRBJ2-3 | TRBV5-1 | . | TGCGCCAGCGGTGATGGAGGGGGGGCAGATACGCAGTATTTT | CASGDGGGADTQYF
. | TRBJ2-7 | TRBV5-1 | . | TGCGCCAGCAGCTTGGTTCTGGGCATGGAGCAGTACTTC | CASSLVLGMEQYF
TRBD2 | TRBJ2-7 | TRBV6-5 | once | TGTGCCAGCAGTTACTTGGGGGGGGCCTACGAGCAGTACTTC | CASSYLGGAYEQYF
TRBD1 | TRBJ1-2 | TRBV3-1/TRBV3-2 | . | TGTGCCAGCAGCCAAGGCCGTGGGACAGGGAACTATGGCTACACCTTC | CASSQGRGTGNYGYTF
TRBD1 | TRBJ2-7 | TRBV28 | few | TGTGCCAGCAGTTCTATCGGACAGGGGGCCTACGAGCAGTACTTC | CASSSIGQGAYEQYF
. | TRBJ2-3 | TRBV7-6 | . | TGTGCCAGCAGCCCCGTTCCCAGGGCAGATACGCAGTATTTT | CASSPVPRADTQYF
TRBD1 | TRBJ1-5 | TRBV5-1 | . | TGCGCCAGCAGCCGGTCAGGGGGAGGCAATCAGCCCCAGCATTTT | CASSRSGGGNQPQHF
TRBD2 | TRBJ2-1 | TRBV6-6 | . | TGTGCCAGCGGGACTAGCGGCTCCTACAATGAGCAGTTCTTC | CASGTSGSYNEQFF
. | TRBJ1-2 | TRBV6-5 | few | TGTGCCAGCAAACCAGGCCCCCTGGGTGGCTACACCTTC | CASKPGPLGGYTF
. | TRBJ2-3 | TRBV28 | . | TGTGCCAGCAGTTTAGGCGGGGGCCACACAGATACGCAGTATTTT | CASSLGGGHTDTQYF
. | TRBJ2-3 | TRBV9 | . | TGTGCCAGCAACCGTGAGAGTGATACGCAGTATTTT | CASNRESDTQYF
. | TRBJ1-6 | TRBV19 | . | TGTGCCAGTAGCGGGGTCATGAATTCACCCCTCCACTTT | CASSGVMNSPLHF
. | TRBJ1-1 | TRBV20-1 | few | TGCAGTGCTACCGACAGTGAAGCTTTCTTT | CSATDSEAFF
TRBD2 | TRBJ2-1 | TRBV5-1 | once | TGCGCCAGCAGCTTGGGAACTAGCGGGAGTACGAATGAGCAGTTCTTC | CASSLGTSGSTNEQFF
. | TRBJ1-2 | TRBV5-6 | . | TGTGCCAGCACCCGGGGCGGGGGCCGAGGCGTTGGCTACACCTTC | CASTRGGGRGVGYTF
. | TRBJ1-2 | TRBV7-9 | . | TGTGCCAGCAGCTTCTCGGGTAACTATGGCTACACCTTC | CASSFSGNYGYTF
. | TRBJ1-6 | TRBV4-2 | few | TGTGCCAGCAGCGTGACCAGGTACAAGAATTCACCCCTCCACTTT | CASSVTRYKNSPLHF
TRBD1 | TRBJ1-6 | TRBV15 | . | TGTGCCACCAGCAGAGGAGGGACAGGGCTAAATTCACCCCTCCACTTT | CATSRGGTGLNSPLHF
. | TRBJ1-1 | TRBV3-1/TRBV3-2 | . | TGTGCCAGCAGCCAAGGGTTTTACGGTCGGGCTTTCTTT | CASSQGFYGRAFF
. | TRBJ2-1 | TRBV6-5 | few | TGTGCCAGCAGTTCCTGGCGGGAACTTCCCTACAATGAGCAGTTCTTC | CASSSWRELPYNEQFF
. | TRBJ2-7 | TRBV28 | . | TGTGCCAGCCATACCCATAGGGACACCCGATATACCTACGAGCAGTACTTC | CASHTHRDTRYTYEQYF
TRBD1 | TRBJ1-1 | TRBV19 | once | TGTGCCAGTAGACGGTCCGGGACAGGGGCTTGGGGCACTGAAGCTTTCTTT | CASRRSGTGAWGTEAFF
. | TRBJ2-3 | TRBV7-2 | . | TGTGCCAGCAGCCACGTGCTGGCGGACACAGATACGCAGTATTTT | CASSHVLADTDTQYF
TRBD2 | TRBJ2-7 | TRBV19 | once | TGTGCCAGTAGTTCGTGGACTAGCGGGAACGAGCAGTACTTC | CASSSWTSGNEQYF
. | TRBJ2-2 | TRBV6-1 | . | TGTGCCAGCAGTGAATCCCCCCCTGGACTTTACCTTTGGGACACCGGGGAGCTGTTTTTT | CASSESPPGLYLWDTGELFF
. | TRBJ1-1 | TRBV18 | . | TGTGCCAGCTCACGCTCAGTGGGGCTAGAAGCTTTCTTT | CASSRSVGLEAFF
. | TRBJ2-2 | TRBV28 | . | TGTGCCAGCAGTTTAGTACAGGGCATGACCGGGGAGCTGTTTTTT | CASSLVQGMTGELFF
TRBD2 | TRBJ2-3 | TRBV9 | . | TGTGCCAGCAGCGAGGGACTAGCGGCAGATACGCAGTATTTT | CASSEGLAADTQYF
. | TRBJ2-2 | TRBV7-8 | . | TGTGCCAGCAGTCCGGGAATCAACACCGGGGAGCTGTTTTTT | CASSPGINTGELFF
. | TRBJ2-7 | TRBV4-1 | few | TGCGCCAGCAGCCAAGTAAAAGTAGGAGGACCACTAGTCGAGCAGTACTTC | CASSQVKVGGPLVEQYF
. | TRBJ1-1 | TRBV4-3 | . | TGCGCCAGCAGCCAAGCGACAGGAGGTTACACTGAAGCTTTCTTT | CASSQATGGYTEAFF
. | TRBJ2-7 | TRBV12-3/TRBV12-4 | . | TGTGCCAGCAGTTTACAGACAGGCTACGAGCAGTACTTC | CASSLQTGYEQYF
. | TRBJ2-3 | TRBV11-3 | . | TGTGCCAGCAGTCAGGACAGAAGCACGCAGTATTTT | CASSQDRSTQYF
. | TRBJ2-1 | TRBV7-3 | . | TGTGCCAGCAGTAAATTCGTTCACAATGAGCAGTTCTTC | CASSKFVHNEQFF
TRBD2 | TRBJ2-5 | TRBV6-5 | . | TGTGCCACGAGGGGACTAGCGGAAGAGACCCAGTACTTC | CATRGLAEETQYF
. | TRBJ1-2 | TRBV18 | . | TGTGCCAGCTCGACCCAGGACGGGGAGTATGGCTACACCTTC | CASSTQDGEYGYTF
. | TRBJ1-5 | TRBV19 | . | TGTGCCAGTAGACCGGCGACGGGGGTTAGGAATCAGCCCCAGCATTTT | CASRPATGVRNQPQHF
. | TRBJ1-2 | TRBV5-1 | . | TGCGCCAGCAGCTGGGCGGACAGTATCTATGGCTACACCTTC | CASSWADSIYGYTF
. | TRBJ1-1 | TRBV28 | . | TGTGCCAGCCCGCCGCCGACCTGGGCAGATATGACTGAAGCTTTCTTT | CASPPPTWADMTEAFF
TRBD2 | TRBJ2-2 | TRBV9 | . | TGTGCCAGCAGCGTAGGACTAGCGGGTTCCTGGGGGGAGCTGTTTTTT | CASSVGLAGSWGELFF
. | TRBJ2-5 | TRBV10-3 | . | TGTGCCATCAGACCGGGCCAGGGAGAGACCCAGTACTTC | CAIRPGQGETQYF
TRBD2 | TRBJ2-7 | TRBV20-1 | . | TGCAGTGCTAGTAATCTAGCGGGACGATACGAGCAGTACTTC | CSASNLAGRYEQYF
TRBD1 | TRBJ1-1 | TRBV2 | . | TGTGCCAGCAGCAGACAGGGGCCTATGAACACTGAAGCTTTCTTT | CASSRQGPMNTEAFF
TRBD1 | TRBJ1-2 | TRBV10-3 | . | TGTGCCATCAGTGACTCCAAAGGGACAGGGGGCAGAAATGGCTACACCTTC | CAISDSKGTGGRNGYTF
. | TRBJ2-1 | TRBV5-1 | . | TGCGCCAGCCGCCTGGGGACACAGTCCTACAATGAGCAGTTCTTC | CASRLGTQSYNEQFF
TRBD1 | TRBJ1-2 | TRBV6-2/TRBV6-3 | . | TGTGCCAGCAGTCTGACAGGGCCGGCTGGCTACACCTTC | CASSLTGPAGYTF
TRBD2 | TRBJ2-1 | TRBV5-1 | . | TGCGCCAGCAGCTTGAACTCGCTAGCGGCCTACAATGAGCAGTTCTTC | CASSLNSLAAYNEQFF
TRBD2 | TRBJ2-7 | TRBV7-8 | . | TGTGCCAGCAGCTTTACCAGCGGGGCCGACTACGAGCAGTACTTC | CASSFTSGADYEQYF
TRBD1 | TRBJ1-1 | TRBV5-5 | . | TGTGCCAGCAGCTTGGTGGGGACAGGGGAAAACACTGAAGCTTTCTTT | CASSLVGTGENTEAFF
. | TRBJ2-7 | TRBV10-3 | . | TGTGCCATCAGTTTGTTCCGGGACTACGAGCAGTACTTC | CAISLFRDYEQYF